One and the same sample provided the 2 T cell receptor beta chains below, sequenced in a study of cytomegalovirus exposure and HLA in healthy donors (dated by TCRdb to between 2016 and 2019). Library generation was performed with the immunoSEQ multiplex PCR assay. A mixture of 60 forward primers for TCR Vbeta segments and 13 reverse primers for TCR Jbeta segments was used in the multiplex PCR. TCRdb holds this immuneACCESS table with in-frame rearrangements only. Some clones are missing; in checked studies, unresolved V genes explain under half, and the rest has no known cause. For this sample the table gives roughly 170,000 clones, of which less than 85% were detected only once. Approximately 1.6% of the sample comes from the top ten. The sequenced material came from PBMCs. Source of these receptors: a male donor in good health and CMV-seronegative.

The chain employs TRBV11-2 and TRBJ1-6, with unresolved D. CDR1 and CDR2 from the germline V gene are SGHAT and FQNNGV. Deletions cut 7 bases from V and 7 bases from J, with 17 bases between. The CDR3 has 15 residues. CDR3: CASNLVGGANSPLHF. In DNA form, the CDR3 reads TGTGCCAGCAATCTTGTCGGTGGTGCAAATTCACCCCTCCACTTT.

The genes are TRBV28 and TRBJ1-5; D is perhaps TRBD1 (6 bases). The length of the CDR3 is 19 residues. V lost 1 base, J lost 0 bases, and 19 bases lay in between. Germline assignment: CDR1 MDHEN and CDR2 SYDVKM. The CDR3 loop reads CASSLSANSGVDSNQPQHF. The DNA for the CDR3 is TGTGCCAGCAGTTTATCGGCTAATTCAGGGGTAGATAGCAATCAGCCCCAGCATTTT. Using reference TRBV28 and TRBJ1-5 for the parts outside the CDR3, the full variable domain is DVKVTQSSRYLVKRTGEKVFLECVQDMDHENMFWYRQDPGLGLRLIYFSYDVKMKEKGDIPEGYSVSREKKERFSLILESASTNQTSMYLCASSLSANSGVDSNQPQHFGDGTRLSIL.